This T cell receptor beta chain was obtained from a study of blood T cells in healthy people across ages. After removal of 3 bases from V and 6 bases from J, the junction contained 3 bases not matched to a gene. The CDR3 is made up of 14 amino acids. Germline V gene sequence: CDR1 MGHRA, CDR2 YSYEKL. This clonotype was counted a few times. Its antigen is currently unknown. Study-level results: TCR beta diversity, measured per million T cells, fell in a roughly linear way with age. The diversity estimates, figures obtained from one million T cells, were considered underestimates.

The use of a sample-barcoded 5' primer and a J-beta primer mix characterized a second PCR of 7 to 11 cycles. TCRdb reprocessed the 5' RACE reads via MiXCR and lists one record per CDR3 protein. The profile covers 750,000 to 850,000 distinct CDR3 sequences, with more than 20% appearing a single time and 3.7% taken by the ten largest. The data also belong to a second study, concerning T cells of mothers and their children. This second report adds: Versus unrelated pairs, overlap was slightly higher in related mother-child pairs, without reaching significance.

The sequence derives from a boy between 10 and 17 years old in good health. The specimen sequenced was blood. The chain combines TRBV4-1 with TRBJ2-4, with 9 nucleotides matching TRBD2. CDR3 sequence (DNA): TGCGCCAGCAGCCAGGGACTAGCCGGAAACATTCAGTACTTC. Translation gives CASSQGLAGNIQYF.